This T cell receptor beta chain derives from a study of Ad26.COV2.S vaccination and SARS-CoV-2 variants. This CDR3 region has 14 residues. The germline V and J ends were trimmed by 2 bases and 8 bases, with 12 bases remaining between them. CDR1 is KGHSH and CDR2 is LQKENI in the germline V gene. Assay: immunoSEQ multiplex PCR; the TCRdb copy retains only in-frame clones and omits some. The table lists roughly 240,000 clones, approximately 90% of them singletons, with about 11% in the top ten. Treatment here: some 20 received Ad26.COV2.S at low or high dose, single or two shots; about 5 received placebo; per-sample allocation not given. The investigators took samples on day 63 after the first vaccine or placebo injection.

The V gene is TRBV18, the J gene TRBJ1-4; the D is unclear. The source of this sequence is a person between 18 and 65 years old who received the Ad26.COV2.S COVID-19 vaccine or a placebo. The sequenced sample was peripheral blood, obtained in a trial of Ad26.COV2.S vaccine versus placebo. The CDR3 DNA reads as TGTGCCAGCTCACCATCCGGGCGAGAGGAAAAACTGTTTTTT. This codes for CASSPSGREEKLFF.